What follows are 14 T cell receptor beta chains derived from one specimen sequenced in a study of blood T cell repertoires in COVID-19. This table comes from immunoSEQ multiplex PCR, and its TCRdb copy is limited to in-frame clones, with some not included. The sample records 130,000 or so clones, about 82% being singletons. The source material was peripheral blood. These receptors were obtained from a man between 60 and 75 years old with active or convalescent COVID-19.

The chain is built from TRBV6-2 or TRBV6-3 and TRBJ2-3; 12 bases align to TRBD2. V trimming: 7 bases; J trimming: 4 bases; junction bases outside the gene matches: 9. The CDR3 spans 16 residues. CDR1 is MNHEY and CDR2 is SVGEGT in the germline V gene. CDR3 DNA sequence: TGTGCCAGCAACCCCCCTAGCGGGAGGGCCCCAGATACGCAGTATTTT. Its protein is CASNPPSGRAPDTQYF.

This clone was seen once. The junction differs from germline at one of its ends, possibly a read error. The rearrangement uses TRBV18 and TRBJ2-3; D is possibly TRBD2 (6 bases). Germline CDR1 KGHSH, CDR2 LQKENI. The CDR3 runs 11 residues. In nucleotides, the CDR3 is TGTGCCAGCTCCCCTAGCGTCCCCCCGAATTTT. Encoded protein: CASSPSVPPNF. Using reference TRBV18 and TRBJ2-3 for the parts outside the CDR3, the full variable domain is NAGVMQNPRHLVRRRGQEARLRCSPMKGHSHVYWYRQLPEEGLKFMVYLQKENIIDESGMPKERFSAEFPKEGPSILRIQQVVRGDSAAYFCASSPSVPPNFGPGTRLTVL.

The gene calls are TRBV29-1 and TRBJ2-1; D possibly corresponds to TRBD2 (6 bases). Germline loops: CDR1 SQVTM, CDR2 ANQGSEA. This CDR3 contains 10 residues. Trimming removed 7 bases at V and 9 bases at J, with 10 bases between. CDR3 sequence reads: CSAWRGEQFF. CDR3 sequence (DNA): TGCAGCGCCTGGAGGGGTGAGCAGTTCTTC.

CDR3 amino acids: CASSLASGGDEQYF. CDR3 in DNA: TGTGCCAGCAGCTTAGCCTCAGGTGGTGACGAGCAGTACTTC. This sequence joins TRBV7-9 and TRBJ2-7; D unclear. The V end was cut by 0 bases, the J end by 5 bases, with 11 bases between. The CDR3 is 14 residues long. Germline V lookup: CDR1 SEHNR, CDR2 FQNEAQ (reference sequence).

The V call is TRBV3-1 (or the pseudogene TRBV3-2), the J call TRBJ2-1, with 7 bases lining up with TRBD2. The junction had 25 bases not matched to a gene; V was cut back by 1 base and J by 7 bases. The CDR3 covers 21 residues. The germline CDR1 and CDR2 sequences are LGHDT and YNNKEL (reference sequence). The CDR3 nucleotides read TGTGCCAGCAGCCAAGTCGGGGAAATACTAGTCGGGCGGGAGACGAAGAATGAGCAGTTCTTC. This gives the protein CASSQVGEILVGRETKNEQFF.

The rearrangement uses TRBV20-1 and TRBJ2-1; a possible D gene is TRBD2 (6 bases). The length of the CDR3 is 11 residues. Germline CDR1 reads DFQATT; CDR2 reads SNEGSKA (reference sequence). With 5 bases removed from V and 9 bases from J, the gap between germline ends came to 11 bases. The CDR3: CSAEREVEQFF. CDR3 nucleotide sequence: TGCAGTGCTGAGAGGGAGGTTGAGCAGTTCTTC.

The V call is TRBV3-1 (or the pseudogene TRBV3-2), the J call TRBJ1-6; 7 bases agree with TRBD1. Germline trimming cut 4 bases from V and 6 bases from J; bases unmatched to any gene: 3. Germline V gives CDR1 LGHDT, CDR2 YNNKEL (reference sequence). The CDR3 spans 14 residues. CDR3: CASSPRDSNSPLHF. The CDR3 DNA follows: TGTGCCAGCAGCCCCCGGGACAGTAATTCACCCCTCCACTTT.

The chain couples TRBV6-5 to TRBJ1-1; no clear D gene. The germline V and J ends were trimmed by 0 bases and 1 base, with 6 bases remaining between them. CDR1 is MNHEY, CDR2 SVGAGI, per germline. This CDR3 comprises 14 residues. CDR3 loop: CASSYSPGNTEAFF. The CDR3 DNA reads TGTGCCAGCAGTTACTCGCCAGGGAACACTGAAGCTTTCTTT.

The chain's CDR3 is CASSQDNNNRDRYF. The DNA for the CDR3 is TGTGCCAGCAGCCAAGACAATAATAATCGGGACAGGTACTTC. The chain carries TRBV6-2 or TRBV6-3 and TRBJ2-7; 7 positions agree with TRBD1. V lost 6 bases and J lost 12; bases outside the gene matches: 17. Germline CDR1 is MNHEY and CDR2 is SVGEGT. This CDR3 region has 14 residues.

This clone was observed a few times. The chain joins TRBV19 to TRBJ2-1; 7 positions agree with TRBD2. The CDR3 runs to 19 residues. Germline values: CDR1 LNHDA, CDR2 SQIVND (reference sequence). J was trimmed by 8 bases and V by 1 base; bases with no gene match: 20. This CDR3 reads CASSIVPGLDILYPHEQFF. CDR3 sequence (DNA): TGTGCCAGTAGTATAGTCCCCGGACTAGATATCCTCTACCCGCATGAGCAGTTCTTC.

The chain has TRBV6-5 and TRBJ2-4; D possibly corresponds to TRBD2 (5 bases). CDR1 MNHEY and CDR2 SVGAGI come from the germline V gene. V was cut by 2 bases and J by 6 bases, with 5 bases left in between. The CDR3 runs to 12 residues. CDR3 in amino acids: CASSYTRNIQYF. The CDR3 nucleotides are TGTGCCAGCAGTTACACTAGAAACATTCAGTACTTC.

The genes are TRBV5-1 and TRBJ1-6, with 10 bases fitting TRBD1. V shed 4 bases, J shed 0 bases, and the junction held 19 bases outside the gene matches. The CDR3 has 22 amino acids. The germline V gene encodes CDR1 SGHRS and CDR2 YFSETQ. CDR3 amino acids: CASSQTPITGTGASSYNSPLHF. Written as DNA, the CDR3 is TGCGCCAGCAGCCAGACACCCATAACCGGGACAGGGGCGAGCTCCTATAATTCACCCCTCCACTTT.

The table lists this clone with a count of one. The chain's CDR3 is CASSLGSGSSYNEQFF. The CDR3 bases are TGTGCCAGCAGCTTGGGGAGCGGGAGCTCCTACAATGAGCAGTTCTTC. The chain carries TRBV5-6 and TRBJ2-1; 8 bases fit TRBD2. The ends lost 0 bases at V and 0 bases at J; junction bases unmatched: 2. The CDR3 is 16 amino acids. CDR1 and CDR2 (germline): SGHDT, YYEEEE.

The CDR3 is CASSQVDRGDQPQHF. The DNA of the CDR3 is TGCGCCAGCAGCCAAGTAGACAGGGGCGATCAGCCCCAGCATTTT. This chain joins TRBV4-3 and TRBJ1-5, with 8 bases identical to TRBD1. V trimming: 1 base; J trimming: 5 bases; junction bases outside the gene matches: 4. CDR1 and CDR2 (germline): LGHNA, YSLEER. The CDR3 is made up of 15 amino acids.